These 9 T cell receptor beta chains came from one sample sequenced in a study of somatic mutations in cytotoxic T cells in rheumatoid arthritis (TCRdb year 2017). The library was obtained by the immunoSEQ multiplex PCR assay. The clones in this table, taken by TCRdb from immuneACCESS, are in-frame only. Not every clone is retained; where verified, under half of the shortfall comes from an unresolved V gene, and the cause of the rest is unknown. In this sample the table shows several thousand clones, approximately 82% of which occur a single time. The ten largest clones take up roughly 4.8% of the sample. Specimen: CD8+ T cells sorted from blood. These receptors originate from an adult with rheumatoid arthritis.

This clone was seen more than once but under ten times. The chain has TRBV13 and TRBJ2-7, with 10 bases lining up with TRBD2. This CDR3 comprises 16 residues. Germline V gene lookup returns CDR1 PRHDT and CDR2 FYEKMQ (reference sequence). With V trimmed by 8 bases and J by 2 bases, 12 bases remained unmatched. CDR3 coding DNA: TGTGCCAGCGCCCGGGCTAGCGGGAGTGGTACCTACGAGCAGTACTTC. Protein product: CASARASGSGTYEQYF.

This clone appeared a few times. V and J are TRBV6-4 and TRBJ1-1; D is uncertain. V lost 2 bases to trimming and J lost 1 base, with 5 bases between them. This CDR3 spans 13 amino acids. Looked up from germline, CDR1 is MRHNA and CDR2 is SNTAGT. The CDR3 nucleotides are TGTGCCAGCAGTGACAAGGGGAACACTGAAGCTTTCTTT. Translation: CASSDKGNTEAFF.

The chain combines TRBV28 with TRBJ1-1; D gene unclear. The CDR3 sequence is 14 residues long. V was clipped by 5 bases and J by 1 base, with 11 bases between them. Germline V lookup: CDR1 MDHEN, CDR2 SYDVKM. The chain's CDR3 is CASSHRRQNTEAFF. The CDR3 region has the DNA TGTGCCAGCAGTCACCGACGACAGAACACTGAAGCTTTCTTT.

The chain couples TRBV16 to TRBJ2-1, with D possibly called TRBD1 or TRBD2 (5 bases each). The CDR3 length is 16 residues. The V gene lost 3 bases and the J gene lost 0 bases, with 12 bases spanning the gap. Germline V lookup: CDR1 KGHSY, CDR2 FQNENV. The CDR3 DNA reads as TGTGCCAGCAGCCACCGGGACGGAAGCTCCTACAATGAGCAGTTCTTC. This codes for CASSHRDGSSYNEQFF.

The J gene is TRBJ2-7, the V gene TRBV7-6; D remains ambiguous. V lost 6 bases, J lost 1 base, and 16 bases lay in between. Germline CDR1 SGHVS, CDR2 FNYEAQ. The CDR3 is 15 residues long. In DNA form, the CDR3 reads TGTGCCAGCAGGAAAGACACCCTAGGGTCCTACGAGCAGTACTTC. Translation: CASRKDTLGSYEQYF.

The chain links TRBV7-8 to TRBJ2-3; 9 bases agree with TRBD2. V lost 4 bases to trimming and J lost 5 bases; unmatched junction nucleotides: 10. CDR3 length: 16 amino acids. CDR1 and CDR2 from the germline V gene are SGHVS and FQNEAQ. CDR3: CASSSILAGAVDTQYF. DNA of the CDR3: TGTGCCAGCAGCTCGATTTTAGCGGGAGCCGTAGATACGCAGTATTTT.

This sequence joins TRBV27 and TRBJ2-3, with D unclear. The CDR3 is 16 amino acids. Trimming shortened V by 1 base and J by 0 bases, and 11 bases separated the two germline ends. Germline V gives CDR1 MNHEY, CDR2 SMNVEV (reference sequence). Here the CDR3 DNA reads TGTGCCAGCAGTTTATATGTAAAACCTAGCACAGATACGCAGTATTTT. Protein sequence: CASSLYVKPSTDTQYF.

V is TRBV27 and J is TRBJ1-6, with D possibly being TRBD1 (5 bases). V was trimmed by 6 bases and J by 8 bases, leaving 11 bases between them. The CDR3 has 13 amino acids. CDR1 and CDR2 (germline): MNHEY, SMNVEV (reference sequence). In DNA form, the CDR3 reads TGTGCCAGCAGGCGACGGGGCGATTCACCCCTCCACTTT. Its translation is CASRRRGDSPLHF.

The rearrangement uses TRBV27 and TRBJ2-7; D ambiguous. The length of the CDR3 is 17 residues. CDR1 is MNHEY, CDR2 SMNVEV, per germline (reference sequence). V was shortened by 5 bases and J by 0 bases, with 20 bases between the two germline ends. The CDR3 loop is CASSLNPYLDVSYEQYF. CDR3 in DNA: TGTGCCAGCAGTCTTAATCCCTATTTGGACGTCTCCTACGAGCAGTACTTC.